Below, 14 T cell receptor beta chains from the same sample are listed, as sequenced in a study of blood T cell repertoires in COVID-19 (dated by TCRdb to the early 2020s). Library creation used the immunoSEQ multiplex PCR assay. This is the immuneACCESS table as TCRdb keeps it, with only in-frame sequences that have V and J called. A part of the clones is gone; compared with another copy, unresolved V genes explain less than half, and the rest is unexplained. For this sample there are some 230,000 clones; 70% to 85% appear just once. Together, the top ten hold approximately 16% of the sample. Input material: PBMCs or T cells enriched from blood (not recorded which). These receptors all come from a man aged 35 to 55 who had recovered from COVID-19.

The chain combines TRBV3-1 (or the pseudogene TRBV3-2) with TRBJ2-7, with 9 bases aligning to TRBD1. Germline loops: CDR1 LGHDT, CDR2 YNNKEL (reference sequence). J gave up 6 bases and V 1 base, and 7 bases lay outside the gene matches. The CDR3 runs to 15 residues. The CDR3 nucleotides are TGTGCCAGCAGCCAAGGGGGCCCGGACAGGGGCGAGCAGTACTTC. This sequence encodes CASSQGGPDRGEQYF.

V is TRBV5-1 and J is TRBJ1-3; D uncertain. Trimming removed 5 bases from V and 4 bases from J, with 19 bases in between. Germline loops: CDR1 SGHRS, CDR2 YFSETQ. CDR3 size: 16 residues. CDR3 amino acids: CASRKDVGSLGNTIYF. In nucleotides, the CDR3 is TGCGCCAGCAGGAAGGATGTGGGCTCGCTCGGAAACACCATATATTTT.

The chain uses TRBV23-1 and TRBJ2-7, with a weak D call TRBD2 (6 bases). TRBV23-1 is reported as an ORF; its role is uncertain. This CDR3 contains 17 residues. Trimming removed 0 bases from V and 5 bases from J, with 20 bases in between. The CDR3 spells CASSQSGAPWGTDEQYF. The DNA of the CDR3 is TGCGCCAGCAGTCAATCGGGAGCTCCTTGGGGGACTGACGAGCAGTACTTC.

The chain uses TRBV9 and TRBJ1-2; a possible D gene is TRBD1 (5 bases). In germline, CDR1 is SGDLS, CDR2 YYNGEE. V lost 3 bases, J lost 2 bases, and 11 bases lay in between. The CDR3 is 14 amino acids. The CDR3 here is CASSEGPGNYGYTF. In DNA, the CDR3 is TGTGCCAGCAGCGAGGGGCCCGGGAACTATGGCTACACCTTC.

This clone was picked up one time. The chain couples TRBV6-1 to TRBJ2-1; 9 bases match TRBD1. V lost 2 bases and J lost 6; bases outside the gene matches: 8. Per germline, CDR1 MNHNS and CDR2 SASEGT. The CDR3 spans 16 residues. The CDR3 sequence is CASSELMGQGFNEQFF. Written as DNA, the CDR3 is TGTGCCAGCAGTGAACTTATGGGACAGGGTTTCAATGAGCAGTTCTTC.

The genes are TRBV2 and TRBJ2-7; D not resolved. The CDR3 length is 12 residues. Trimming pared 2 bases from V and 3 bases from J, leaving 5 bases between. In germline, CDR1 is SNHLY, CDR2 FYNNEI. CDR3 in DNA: TGTGCCAGCAGTGAAACCGGCTACGAGCAGTACTTC. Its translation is CASSETGYEQYF.

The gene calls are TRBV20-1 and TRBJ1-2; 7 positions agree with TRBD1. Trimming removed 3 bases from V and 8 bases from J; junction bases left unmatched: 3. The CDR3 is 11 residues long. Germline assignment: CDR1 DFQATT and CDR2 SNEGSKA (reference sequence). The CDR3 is CSASGRGGYTF. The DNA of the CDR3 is TGCAGTGCTAGTGGCAGGGGGGGCTACACCTTC.

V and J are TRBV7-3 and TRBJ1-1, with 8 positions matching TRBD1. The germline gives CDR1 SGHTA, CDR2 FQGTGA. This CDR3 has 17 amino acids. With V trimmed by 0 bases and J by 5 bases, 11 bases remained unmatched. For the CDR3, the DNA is TGTGCCAGCAGCTTAACGTTGGCCTGGACAGGGCGGACTGAAGCTTTCTTT. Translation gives CASSLTLAWTGRTEAFF.

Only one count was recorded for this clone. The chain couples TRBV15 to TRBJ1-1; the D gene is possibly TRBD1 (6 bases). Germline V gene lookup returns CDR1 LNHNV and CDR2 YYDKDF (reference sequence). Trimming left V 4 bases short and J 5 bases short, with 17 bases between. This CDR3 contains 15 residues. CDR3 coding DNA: TGTGCCACCAGCAAGGTGGGGGGGGCAAGAACTGAAGCTTTCTTT. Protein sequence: CATSKVGGARTEAFF.

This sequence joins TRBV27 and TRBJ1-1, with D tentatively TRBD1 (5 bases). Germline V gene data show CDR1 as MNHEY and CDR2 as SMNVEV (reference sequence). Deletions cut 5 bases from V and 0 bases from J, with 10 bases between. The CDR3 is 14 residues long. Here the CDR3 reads CASSVLGVNTEAFF. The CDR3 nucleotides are TGTGCCAGCAGTGTCCTAGGGGTGAACACTGAAGCTTTCTTT.

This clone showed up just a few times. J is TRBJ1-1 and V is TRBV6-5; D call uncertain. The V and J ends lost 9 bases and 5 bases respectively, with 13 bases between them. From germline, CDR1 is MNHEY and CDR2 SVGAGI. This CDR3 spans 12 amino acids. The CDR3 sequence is CASKRLETEAFF. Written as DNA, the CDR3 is TGTGCCAGTAAGAGGTTGGAGACTGAAGCTTTCTTT.

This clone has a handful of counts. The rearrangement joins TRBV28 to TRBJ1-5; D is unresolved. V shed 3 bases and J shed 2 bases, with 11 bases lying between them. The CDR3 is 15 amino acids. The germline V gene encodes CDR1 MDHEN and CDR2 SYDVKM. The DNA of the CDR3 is TGTGCCAGCAGTTTCTCCGGGAGGGGCAATCAGCCCCAGCATTTT. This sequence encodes CASSFSGRGNQPQHF.

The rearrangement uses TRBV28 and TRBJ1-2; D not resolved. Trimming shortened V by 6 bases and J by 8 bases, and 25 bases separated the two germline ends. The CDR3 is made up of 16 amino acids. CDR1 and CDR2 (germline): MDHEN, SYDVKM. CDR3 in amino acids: CASSSTTTPRFGGYTF. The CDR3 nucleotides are TGTGCCAGCAGCTCAACGACGACTCCCCGGTTTGGGGGCTACACCTTC.

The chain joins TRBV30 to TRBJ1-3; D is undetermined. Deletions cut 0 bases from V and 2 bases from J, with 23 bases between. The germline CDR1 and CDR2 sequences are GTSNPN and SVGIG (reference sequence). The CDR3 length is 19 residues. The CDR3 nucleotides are TGTGCCTGGAGTGTTGGTGAAGTTCCACATACCTTAACTGGAAACACCATATATTTT. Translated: CAWSVGEVPHTLTGNTIYF.